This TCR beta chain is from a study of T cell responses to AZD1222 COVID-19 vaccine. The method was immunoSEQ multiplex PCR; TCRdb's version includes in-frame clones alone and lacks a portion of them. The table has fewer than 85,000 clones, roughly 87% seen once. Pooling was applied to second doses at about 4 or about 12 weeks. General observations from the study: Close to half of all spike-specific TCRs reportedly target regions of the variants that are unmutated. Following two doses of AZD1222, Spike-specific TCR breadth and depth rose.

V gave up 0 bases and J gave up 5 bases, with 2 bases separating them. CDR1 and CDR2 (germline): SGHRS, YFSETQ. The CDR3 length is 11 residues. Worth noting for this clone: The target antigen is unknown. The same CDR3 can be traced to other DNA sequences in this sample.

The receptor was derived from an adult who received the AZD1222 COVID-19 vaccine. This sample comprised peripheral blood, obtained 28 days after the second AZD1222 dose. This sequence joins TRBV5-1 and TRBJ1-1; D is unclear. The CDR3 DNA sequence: TGCGCCAGCAGCTTGGGGACTGAAGCTTTCTTT. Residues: CASSLGTEAFF.